This T cell receptor (beta chain) stems from a study of control samples from healthy donors and cancer patients. Details on this clone: This sample also contains other DNA sequences that code for the same CDR3.

The repertoire was sequenced with immunoSEQ multiplex PCR; TCRdb's copy has only in-frame clones and lacks some. The sample lists roughly 130,000 clones, about 93% occurring once. The J segment lost 6 bases and the V segment lost 4 bases, leaving 5 bases of the junction unmatched. The CDR3 loop spans 15 amino acids. The V gene's germline CDR1 is SGHAT and CDR2 FQNNGV. The sample was PBMCs. The TCR originated in a man aged 45-65 years with head and neck cancer. This sequence joins TRBV11-2 and TRBJ2-3; 12 nucleotides agree with TRBD2. Here the CDR3 reads CASSSSSGGVDTQYF. In nucleotides, the CDR3 is TGTGCCAGCAGCTCATCTAGCGGGGGGGTGGATACGCAGTATTTT.